The entry below describes one T cell receptor (beta chain). There is no known antigen for this receptor. Base qualities are not provided; no much larger clone lies one nucleotide away. This sample was included in a study of cytomegalovirus exposure and HLA in healthy donors (TCRdb year 2017). With respect to the entire study: According to an earlier analysis of 587 of the donors, about 179 million T cells yielded 117 million unique TCR beta sequences and approximately 300 Gb of sequence data. Roughly 320 gigabases of sequencing data and 91 million or so unique TCR sequences made up an early release that covered roughly 670 HLA-typed donors. An earlier analysis of 450 to 750 of the donors used high-throughput TCR beta sequencing to judge whether each TCR beta V gene segment behaved as functional or pseudogenic. All discovery cohort repertoires had been generated on a single sequencing platform. Among several hundred genotyped donors of the cohort, an average of around 250,000 unique TCR beta nucleotide sequences was sequenced per donor, of which roughly 17% were non-productive. Class I and class II HLA loci were covered by the typing at four-digit resolution. The study profiled the T cell repertoires of under 850 subjects by immunosequencing and related them to cytomegalovirus serostatus. Donor age, sex, ethnicity and CMV serostatus were collected together with the repertoire data. The aim of the study was to test whether cataloging public T cell receptors could identify signatures of past pathogen exposure. To predict cytomegalovirus infection status, the study brought together high-throughput TCR immunosequencing, statistical association of individual TCRs with disease status, and machine learning. A later analysis re-analyzed previously published TCR beta repertoires from 550 to 700 donors and added high-resolution HLA genotyping to study TCR occurrence patterns. Typing coverage differed by locus: A, B, C, DRB1 and DQB1 were typed in roughly 620-640 donors, DQA1 in 522, DPA1 in 600 to 610, and DPB1 in around 490. Among the roughly 400 genotyped donors, roughly 80% belonged to the genetic ancestry cluster associated with self-reported Caucasian donors. In addition to the first cohort of 666 subjects, a separate validation cohort of 130 or so different subjects was used. A handful of DR-DQ haplotypes were handled as single units for association and clustering because linkage in the cohort was strong. A later genetic analysis used genome-wide SNP genotypes for 398 of the 666 donors, treating that subset as a discovery cohort. The later analysis used no new phenotypic data to find candidate immune exposures, relying instead on TCR beta sequences and their occurrence across donors. The full study reports these points: In both the original and validation cohorts, the classifier was reported to diagnose cytomegalovirus status with high specificity and sensitivity. Immune exposure information for the cohort was limited to CMV serostatus. A later analysis found that most CMV-associated TCR beta chains appeared HLA-restricted, with HLA associations seemingly driven largely by CMV exposure. Because some donors lacked HLA typing at each locus, the association tests relied only on the typed subset. A group of highly shared sequence variants was considered likely to be a technical artifact of the sequencing pipeline. In a later genetic analysis, a missense DCLRE1C variant was associated with V-gene and J-gene trimming of TCR beta chains, and the association was replicated in an independent cohort. According to a later analysis, parvovirus B19, influenza, CMV and Epstein-Barr virus appeared linked to several top co-occurrence clusters. It was suggested by the authors that the approach could potentially be generalized to other disease states and immunological phenotypes. Because counts were too low, seventeen rarely observed V segments, including chromosome 9 orphons, were left out of the earlier analysis of approximately 500 of the donors. The cohort was sequenced for TCR beta chains only, and without alpha or paired-chain data the features that could be detected were limited. Correlated functional status among segregating V segments might be attributable to linkage disequilibrium, but an unknown experimental factor could not be ruled out. A further reported finding was that TCR beta sequences accurately predicted the HLA-A and HLA-B alleles for most subjects in the first cohort. In a later analysis, 16,951 TCR beta sequences were associated with specific HLA alleles at a false discovery rate of 0.05. Broadly in line with IMGT annotations, most TCR beta V segments showed up in productive rearrangements about 90% or about 30% of the time in an earlier analysis of 450 to 600 of the donors. Because the 87-base-pair reads could not distinguish some IMGT-functional V segments, including TRBV6-2 and TRBV6-3, those segments were excluded. Presence/absence analyses assumed roughly uniform sequencing depth across donors, an assumption that may not hold. Compared with the 666-donor mean, donors in an Asian-associated ancestry cluster had fewer N-insertions in productive TCRs, according to a later genetic analysis. In vitro tests confirmed that three of the cytomegalovirus-associated TCR beta chains recognize cytomegalovirus antigens. A later analysis found that TCR association rates varied across HLA loci, with DRB1 alleles showing the most associated TCRs and HLA-C alleles the fewest. Assigning TCR associations to individual alleles was difficult when HLA alleles, especially DR and DQ, strongly co-occurred. The study gave a list of about 160 TCR beta chains associated with cytomegalovirus. A later analysis found that HLA-associated TCR beta chains were more clonally expanded and had lower generation probabilities than equally common non-associated chains. While some public TCRs were present in many individuals, most TCR sequences turned up only very rarely across donors.

The CDR1 and CDR2 encoded by the germline V gene are MNHNS and SASEGT. From cysteine to phenylalanine, the CDR3 is 14 amino acids long. The CDR3 DNA has 42 bases and is translated from base 1. Trimming removed 0 bases from V and 5 bases from J, leaving 10 bases between the germline ends. The cohort comprised 666 healthy bone marrow donors. At the time of sampling, all cohort members were nominally healthy, though unrecorded immune exposures were likely present. The donor was CMV seropositive and was included in the group of approximately 310 seropositive cohort members. A peripheral blood sample was collected from each donor, and TCR beta sequencing was performed on peripheral blood mononuclear cells. The Qiagen DNeasy Blood Extraction Kit was used to extract genomic DNA from the blood cell samples. The method behind the library was the immunoSEQ multiplex PCR assay. For the multiplex PCR, a mixture combining 60 forward primers for TCR Vbeta segments and 13 reverse primers for TCR Jbeta segments was used. The CDR3 region of rearranged TCR beta genes was amplified from genomic DNA with a multiplex PCR assay. The amplified TCR beta libraries were sequenced on the Illumina HiSeq System as 87-base-pair reads. For the original study's pipeline: A later analysis tallied roughly 78 million unique TCR beta chains across the 600 to 700 repertoires, and 10 million to 11 million of those chains were shared by two or more donors. Raw reads were error-corrected and collapsed into unique sequences by a nearest-neighbor algorithm in which closely related sequences were merged to remove PCR and sequencing errors. Alignment of CDR3 sequences to IMGT reference sequences was used to assign V, D and J gene segments. For a sequence to be retained, a match of at least six nucleotides was required to both a V gene segment and a J gene segment. A rearrangement was called productive if the CDR3 had no stop codons and remained in frame with V and J, and every other rearrangement was called non-productive. CDR3 was defined according to IMGT convention as the region running from the second conserved V-encoded cysteine to the conserved J-encoded phenylalanine. The earlier analysis of some 600 of the donors excluded sequences that lacked an unambiguous match to a single V gene segment. In an earlier analysis of approximately 500 of the donors, a V segment was called functional when productive rearrangements were above 56.7%, and segregating when the standard deviation between donors exceeded 5%. To diagnose cytomegalovirus status from the catalog of TCR beta chain sequences, a statistical classification framework was built. V and J gene assignment, in a later analysis, came from comparing TCR nucleotide sequences with IMGT/GENE-DB human TR gene sequences. In a later analysis, CDR3 sequences and most-parsimonious VDJ recombination scenarios were assigned using the TCRdist pipeline. In a later analysis, each TCR beta chain was defined by its CDR3 amino acid sequence together with its V-gene family, and reads without a unique V-gene family were excluded. In a later analysis, fewer than 600 highly shared, low-generation-probability nucleotide sequences were removed to address suspected cross-contamination and a sequencing artifact. In a later analysis, a clonal expansion index for each public chain was calculated from normalized within-repertoire ranks of inferred template counts. In a later analysis, generation probabilities were computed using a VDJ recombination model fitted to out-of-frame rearrangements, and the results were checked against IGoR. A later analysis scored TCR-TCR, TCR-HLA and TCR-CMV co-occurrence with hypergeometric tests, applying a repertoire-size bias correction to TCR pairs. False discovery rates were estimated in a later analysis by permuting HLA or CMV assignments 20 times. In a later analysis, co-occurring TCRs were grouped using DBSCAN, and TCRdist sequence similarity was added for clustering within HLA-allele-positive subsets. For co-occurrence clustering, repertoires with fewer than 30,000 or more than 120,000 public chains were excluded, along with roughly 5 repertoires with anomalous nucleotide sharing. TCRdb carries this immuneACCESS record with in-frame sequences only. Its versions omit some clonotypes, under half of them owing to an unresolved V gene in the studies checked, with the rest unexplained. V and J calls and clone size are copied from that table; D and trimming were computed from the DNA. Recorded for this sample are 150,000 or so clones; 81% of them occurred a single time. The top ten constitute just under 5% of the sample.

The sequence derives from a woman aged 18 to 35 in good health and CMV-seropositive. Sequences were obtained from PBMCs. The chain links TRBV6-1 with TRBJ1-2; TRBD1 is a possible D gene, resting on 6 matching bases. CDR3 loop: CASSEARGRYGYTF. The DNA is as follows: TGTGCCAGCAGTGAAGCCAGGGGCAGGTATGGCTACACCTTC.